This T cell receptor beta chain was recovered during a study of T cell repertoires in cytomegalovirus infection. This CDR3 has 15 residues. The germline V and J ends were trimmed by 5 bases and 0 bases, with 13 bases remaining between them. Germline assignment: CDR1 LNHDA and CDR2 SQIVND (reference sequence). In TCRdb, the reads were re-called with MiXCR into one record per CDR3 protein. The sample has 350,000 to 400,000 distinct CDR3 sequences, around a third seen once. In the case of this clonotype: The target antigen is unknown.

Study-level findings and limits: HLA-C-restricted CMV clonotypes gave the most frequent clonotype in two of eight donors.

The source of this sequence is a human donor in good health (CMV status not recorded). Some clones in this sample may be carry-over from other donors' samples. V gene TRBV19 combines with J gene TRBJ1-1; D call uncertain. Sequenced here: cultured PBMCs, sampled from culture after CMV antigen stimulation. CDR3 DNA sequence: TGTGCCAGTAGTCCGGGATTTCCGATGAACACTGAAGCTTTCTTT. This sequence encodes CASSPGFPMNTEAFF.